This T cell receptor beta chain was sequenced in a study of monozygotic twins with inflammatory bowel disease. The CDR3 is made up of 14 amino acids. Germline lookup yields CDR1 MGHRA and CDR2 YSYEKL. Making each TCR library took 3,000 to 4,000 ng of total RNA. Using the 5' RACE reads, TCRdb records one entry per CDR3 protein without DNA. The table counts fewer than 150,000 distinct CDR3 sequences; 2% to 3% lies in the top ten. The material sequenced was blood. This TCR derives from a human donor with ulcerative colitis or Crohn's disease, or a healthy co-twin of an affected twin (not recorded which). This chain connects TRBV4-1 to TRBJ2-7; the D gene TCRdb calls, TRBD1, cannot be checked with no DNA. This CDR3 is CASSQARGGYEQYF.